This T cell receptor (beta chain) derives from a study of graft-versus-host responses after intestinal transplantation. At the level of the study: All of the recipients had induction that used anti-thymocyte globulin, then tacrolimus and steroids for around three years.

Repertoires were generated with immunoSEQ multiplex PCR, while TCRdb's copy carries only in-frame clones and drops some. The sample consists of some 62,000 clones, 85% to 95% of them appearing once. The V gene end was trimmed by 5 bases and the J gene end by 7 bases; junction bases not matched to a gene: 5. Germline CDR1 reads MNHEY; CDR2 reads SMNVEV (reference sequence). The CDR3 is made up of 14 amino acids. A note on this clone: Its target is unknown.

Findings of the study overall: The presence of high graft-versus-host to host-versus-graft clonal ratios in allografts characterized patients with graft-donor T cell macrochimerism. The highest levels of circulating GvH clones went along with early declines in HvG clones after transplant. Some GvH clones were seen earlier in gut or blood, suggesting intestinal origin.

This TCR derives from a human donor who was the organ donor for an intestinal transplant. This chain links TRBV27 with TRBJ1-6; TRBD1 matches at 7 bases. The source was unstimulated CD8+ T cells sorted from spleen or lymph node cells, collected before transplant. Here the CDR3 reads CASSPGQKNSPLHF. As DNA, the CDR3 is TGTGCCAGCAGTCCGGGACAGAAGAATTCACCCCTCCACTTT.